The present TCR beta chain was sequenced within a study of blood T cell repertoires in COVID-19. Trimming left V 4 bases short and J 6 bases short, with 19 bases between. CDR3 size: 17 residues. Germline CDR1 LGHDT, CDR2 YNNKEL (reference sequence). Original processing notes: Amplified reference gene primers provided the basis for estimating nucleated cell counts. The protocol was immunoSEQ multiplex PCR, while the TCRdb copy is restricted to in-frame clones and leaves out a portion. V, J and clone size are taken as reported in that table, and D and trimming were inferred from the DNA itself. The sample has tens of thousands of clones; approximately 80% are singletons.

The TCR originated in a woman aged 60-75 years with acute or convalescent COVID-19. The sequenced material came from peripheral blood. The chain combines TRBV3-1 (or the pseudogene TRBV3-2) with TRBJ1-6; possible D gene TRBD1, 6 bases. The CDR3 loop is CASSLGRAGTRNSPLHF. CDR3 DNA: TGTGCCAGCAGCCTGGGAAGGGCCGGGACACGTAATTCACCCCTCCACTTT.